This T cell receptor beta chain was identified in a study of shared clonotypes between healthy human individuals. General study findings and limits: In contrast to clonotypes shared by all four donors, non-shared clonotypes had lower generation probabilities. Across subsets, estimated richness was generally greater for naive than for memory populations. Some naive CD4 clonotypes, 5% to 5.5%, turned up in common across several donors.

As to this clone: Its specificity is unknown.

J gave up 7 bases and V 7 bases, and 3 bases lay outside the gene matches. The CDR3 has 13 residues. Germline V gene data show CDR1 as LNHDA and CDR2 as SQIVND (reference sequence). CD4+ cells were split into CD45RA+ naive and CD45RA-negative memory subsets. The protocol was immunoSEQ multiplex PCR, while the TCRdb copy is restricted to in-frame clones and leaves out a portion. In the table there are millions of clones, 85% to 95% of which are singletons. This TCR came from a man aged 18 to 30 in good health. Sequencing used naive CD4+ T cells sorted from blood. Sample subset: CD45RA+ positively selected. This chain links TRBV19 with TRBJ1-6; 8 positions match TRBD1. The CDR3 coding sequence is TGTGCCAGTAAGGGGACAGGCAATTCACCCCTCCACTTT. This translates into CASKGTGNSPLHF.